The 25 T cell receptor beta chains below all came from one sample that was sequenced in a study of blood T cells in healthy people across ages (dated by TCRdb to 2013 to 2016). Libraries were made using 5' RACE. Sequencing was carried out with an Illumina HiSeq 2500. A second roughly 7 to 11 cycle PCR used a sample-barcoded 5' primer and a J-beta primer mix. TCRdb reprocessed the public reads (quality trimming at Q25 with fastp, clone calling with MiXCR) and kept in-frame beta chains. Each CDR3 protein appears once, grouped with its most common genes and DNA. For this sample there are fewer than 800,000 distinct CDR3 sequences; approximately 29% appear just once. In total, the top ten clones hold 15% of the sample. The specimen was blood. The receptors derive from a woman of 80 years or more in good health. Donor details come from another sample of the same person, matched by shared clones.

The table lists this clonotype with many counts. V gene TRBV2 combines with J gene TRBJ2-3; D perhaps matches TRBD2 (5 bases). Germline lookup yields CDR1 SNHLY and CDR2 FYNNEI. The CDR3 has 14 residues. V lost 1 base, J lost 1 base, and 6 bases lay in between. CDR3 DNA sequence: TGTGCCAGCAGTGAAGATAGCGGCACAGATACGCAGTATTTT. Protein sequence: CASSEDSGTDTQYF.

This clonotype was seen only a few times. This sequence may be a read error, since a much larger clone differs from it by one base. The conserved phenylalanine or tryptophan is not found at the CDR3 terminus, so this likely reflects a read error. The chain is built from TRBV7-9 and TRBJ2-1, with 11 nucleotides matching TRBD2. The V segment lost 5 bases and the J segment 8 bases; nucleotides outside the gene matches: 8. The CDR3 is made up of 15 amino acids. Germline V lookup: CDR1 SEHNR, CDR2 FQNEAQ (reference sequence). This chain's CDR3 is CASSMLAGGLDEQFI. The CDR3 bases are TGTGCCAGCAGCATGTTAGCGGGGGGGCTGGATGAGCAGTTCATC.

This clonotype was recorded many times. J is TRBJ2-1 and V is TRBV5-4, with D uncertain. The CDR3 contains 13 residues. V was shortened by 7 bases and J by 4 bases, with 12 bases between the two germline ends. Germline CDR1 reads SGHNT; CDR2 reads YYREEE (reference sequence). CDR3 loop: CASGQTAYNEQFF. The CDR3 nucleotides are TGTGCCAGCGGGCAGACGGCATACAATGAGCAGTTCTTC.

In its sample, this clonotype was seen many times. This rearrangement joins TRBV29-1 to TRBJ2-3; no clear D gene. The CDR3 runs to 14 residues. V dropped 8 bases and J dropped 0 bases, with 15 bases sitting between them. Germline V gene lookup returns CDR1 SQVTM and CDR2 ANQGSEA. CDR3 protein: CSLTGGSSTDTQYF. CDR3 bases: TGCAGCCTAACTGGCGGTTCTAGCACAGATACGCAGTATTTT.

This clonotype turned up a few times. The gene calls are TRBV28 and TRBJ2-2, with D uncertain. V shed 1 base and J shed 0 bases, with 6 bases lying between them. Germline V gene lookup returns CDR1 MDHEN and CDR2 SYDVKM. This CDR3 has 15 amino acids. CDR3: CASSLYGTNTGELFF. The CDR3, as DNA: TGTGCCAGCAGTTTATATGGCACGAACACCGGGGAGCTGTTTTTT.

Points on this clonotype: This clone may be a read error of a much larger clone one base away. V gene TRBV6-6 combines with J gene TRBJ2-4, with a weak D call TRBD2 (5 bases). Per the germline V gene, CDR1 is MNHNY and CDR2 is SVGAGI (reference sequence). The CDR3 length is 14 residues. Trimming took 6 bases from V and 1 from J, leaving 10 bases between them. The CDR3 coding sequence is TGTGCCAGCAGGACTATAGGGGCCAAAAACATTCAGTACTTC. Amino acids: CASRTIGAKNIQYF.

This clonotype was seen repeatedly, ten times or more. The chain couples TRBV7-9 to TRBJ2-1, with 13 bases aligning to TRBD2. The germline gives CDR1 SEHNR, CDR2 FQNEAQ (reference sequence). V lost 8 bases, J lost 6 bases, and 1 base stayed unmatched. The CDR3 length is 13 residues. The CDR3 sequence is CASGLAGANEQFF. The CDR3, as DNA: TGTGCCAGCGGACTAGCGGGGGCCAATGAGCAGTTCTTC.

This clonotype was picked up many times. This chain joins TRBV7-9 and TRBJ2-5; D unclear. V lost 2 bases to trimming and J lost 3 bases, with 10 bases between them. The CDR3 runs to 14 residues. CDR1 SEHNR and CDR2 FQNEAQ come from the germline V gene (reference sequence). The DNA of the CDR3 is TGTGCCAGCAGCTTATTTGGACGGGAAGAGACCCAGTACTTC. It specifies CASSLFGREETQYF.

This clonotype was counted a single time. The chain links TRBV20-1 to TRBJ2-3; the D is unclear. V was pared by 5 bases and J by 4 bases, with 13 bases between. Germline V CDR1 and CDR2: DFQATT, SNEGSKA (reference sequence). The CDR3 totals 13 residues. The CDR3 DNA reads as TGCAGTGCTCGTGAGAGTTCCGCAGATACGCAGTATTTT. Amino acids: CSARESSADTQYF.

This clonotype has a handful of counts. V gene TRBV11-2 combines with J gene TRBJ2-1; possibly TRBD2 for D (6 bases). V was trimmed by 2 bases and J by 7 bases, leaving 18 bases between them. Germline V gene lookup returns CDR1 SGHAT and CDR2 FQNNGV. This CDR3 spans 16 amino acids. The DNA of the CDR3 is TGTGCCAGCAGCTTACTAGGCGGGGCCATAACTAATGAGCAGTTCTTC. The encoded protein is CASSLLGGAITNEQFF.

This clonotype was seen many times. V and J are TRBV5-1 and TRBJ2-5; 7 nucleotides align to TRBD1. V was pared by 5 bases and J by 4 bases, with 14 bases of the junction left unmatched. This CDR3 has 16 residues. Germline-derived CDR1 and CDR2 are SGHRS and YFSETQ. CDR3 nucleotides: TGCGCCAGCAGACCAGCCGGGACAGTGACCTTAGAGACCCAGTACTTC. Encoded protein: CASRPAGTVTLETQYF.

Only a few counts were recorded for this clonotype. This chain links TRBV12-2 with TRBJ2-3; the D segment call TRBD2 is taken from the table without a DNA check. TRBV12-2 is labeled a pseudogene. The CDR3 has 17 amino acids. As DNA, the CDR3 is TGTGCAAGTCGCTTAGCGCGGGAGGGCTCTAGCACAGATACGCAGTATTTT. As protein: CASRLAREGSSTDTQYF.

This clonotype occurred many times. The V call is TRBV5-5, the J call TRBJ2-1; tentatively, D is TRBD1 (5 bases). V gave up 2 bases and J gave up 0 bases, with 9 bases separating them. This CDR3 contains 15 residues. The germline V gene encodes CDR1 SGHKS and CDR2 YYEKEE (reference sequence). For the CDR3, the DNA is TGTGCCAGCAGCTTAGGGGCAAGCTCCTACAATGAGCAGTTCTTC. This translates into CASSLGASSYNEQFF.

This clonotype was found a few times. V usage is TRBV27 and J usage is TRBJ1-4; D gene unclear. The CDR3 loop spans 15 amino acids. V was trimmed by 0 bases and J by 6 bases, leaving 11 bases between them. CDR1 and CDR2 from the germline V gene are MNHEY and SMNVEV (reference sequence). CDR3: CASSLSAGRYEKLFF. The CDR3 DNA follows: TGTGCCAGCAGTTTATCGGCGGGGAGATATGAAAAACTGTTTTTT.

This clonotype was detected ten times or more. V is TRBV3-1 and J is TRBJ2-7; 11 nucleotides align to TRBD1. Germline trimming cut 4 bases from V and 6 bases from J; bases unmatched to any gene: 8. This CDR3 contains 15 residues. Germline-derived CDR1 and CDR2 are LGHDT and YNNKEL (reference sequence). CDR3 amino acids: CASSRPGTGGSEQYF. The CDR3 nucleotides are TGTGCCAGCAGCCGACCCGGGACAGGGGGGAGCGAGCAGTACTTC.

The V call is TRBV5-6, the J call TRBJ2-5; possibly TRBD1 or TRBD2 for D (5 bases each). The V end lost 0 bases, the J end lost 5 bases, and 14 bases lay between the germline ends. Germline CDR1 is SGHDT and CDR2 is YYEEEE. This CDR3 is 15 amino acids long. CDR3 loop: CASSLVSGREETQYF. The CDR3 nucleotides read TGTGCCAGCAGCTTGGTTTCGGGCAGGGAGGAGACCCAGTACTTC.

The rearrangement uses TRBV18 and TRBJ2-7; TRBD2 might be the D (6 bases). V dropped 5 bases and J dropped 7 bases, with 12 bases sitting between them. The CDR3 extends over 12 amino acids. Per germline, CDR1 KGHSH and CDR2 LQKENI. In DNA form, the CDR3 reads TGTGCCAGCTCAACCGGGAGTTGGGAGCAGTACTTC. It is translated as CASSTGSWEQYF.

This clonotype was observed at least ten times. The gene calls are TRBV7-2 and TRBJ2-5; TRBD2 matches at 10 bases. J was trimmed by 2 bases and V by 5 bases; bases with no gene match: 8. Germline V lookup: CDR1 SGHTA, CDR2 FQGNSA. The CDR3 runs to 16 residues. The CDR3, as DNA: TGTGCCAGCAGCGCGATGGGACTAGCGACTCAAGAGACCCAGTACTTC. It codes for CASSAMGLATQETQYF.

Remarks on this clonotype: A read error is possible here, since a much larger clone lies one base away. V gene TRBV20-1 combines with J gene TRBJ2-7; no definite D call. V lost 5 bases and J 7 bases, leaving 18 bases between the germline ends. The germline V gene encodes CDR1 DFQATT and CDR2 SNEGSKA (reference sequence). This CDR3 contains 13 residues. The CDR3 loop reads CSAANSMRGEQYF. For the CDR3, the DNA is TGCAGTGCTGCCAACAGTATGCGTGGGGAGCAGTACTTC.

The chain couples TRBV20-1 to TRBJ1-5, with D unresolved. Trimming left V 6 bases short and J 0 bases short, with 9 bases between. Germline V gene sequence: CDR1 DFQATT, CDR2 SNEGSKA (reference sequence). The CDR3 covers 13 residues. The CDR3 DNA sequence: TGCAGTGCCAGCGACAATAGCAATCAGCCCCAGCATTTT. Its protein is CSASDNSNQPQHF.

The chain combines TRBV29-1 with TRBJ2-1; tentative D call: TRBD1 (5 bases). Trimming took off 5 bases at V and 0 bases at J, with 14 bases between the two ends. This CDR3 region has 15 residues. Germline V gene lookup returns CDR1 SQVTM and CDR2 ANQGSEA. In DNA, the CDR3 is TGCAGCGTTCCACCATCGGACACCTCCTACAATGAGCAGTTCTTC. As protein: CSVPPSDTSYNEQFF.

This clonotype was recorded many times. This chain joins TRBV12-3 or TRBV12-4 and TRBJ2-7; D is perhaps TRBD2 (5 bases). V lost 3 bases and J lost 6, with 18 bases in between. The CDR3 totals 15 residues. The CDR3 region has the DNA TGTGCCAGCAGTTTCGGAGGCGGGTACCCGAGCGAGCAGTACTTC. It is translated as CASSFGGGYPSEQYF.

V gene TRBV21-1 combines with J gene TRBJ1-2. TRBV21-1 is annotated as a pseudogene. The CDR3 covers 14 residues. CDR3 coding DNA: TGTGCCAGCAGCAAAGTGAACAAAAACTATGGCTACACCTTC. Protein sequence: CASSKVNKNYGYTF.

The gene calls are TRBV29-1 and TRBJ1-2; unclear D gene. There are 13 residues in the CDR3. Trimming took off 4 bases at V and 8 bases at J, with 17 bases between the two ends. Germline lookup yields CDR1 SQVTM and CDR2 ANQGSEA. The CDR3 loop is CSVGSRQFCGYTF. The CDR3 nucleotides read TGCAGCGTTGGGAGTCGGCAGTTCTGCGGCTACACCTTC.

This clonotype showed up just a few times. The V and J genes are TRBV20-1 and TRBJ2-1, with 11 positions matching TRBD2. Germline V gene data show CDR1 as DFQATT and CDR2 as SNEGSKA (reference sequence). The CDR3 loop spans 14 amino acids. V lost 5 bases and J lost 4; bases outside the gene matches: 4. The CDR3 loop is CSAAGLAVYNEQFF. The CDR3 DNA is TGCAGTGCTGCGGGACTAGCGGTTTACAATGAGCAGTTCTTC.